Sequencing of this T cell receptor (beta chain) was carried out in a study of cytomegalovirus exposure and HLA in healthy donors (TCRdb year 2017). Background for the entire study: In an earlier analysis of approximately 500 of the donors, about 260 Gb of sequence data and about 110 million unique TCR beta sequences from about 179 million T cells were reported. Donor age, sex, ethnicity and CMV serostatus were collected together with the repertoire data. All discovery cohort repertoires had been generated on a single sequencing platform. In a later genetic analysis, genome-wide SNP genotypes for about 55% of the roughly 670 donors were used, and that subset was treated as a discovery cohort. The aim of the study was to test whether cataloging public T cell receptors could identify signatures of past pathogen exposure. On average, roughly 200,000 unique TCR beta nucleotide sequences were sequenced per donor among 300 to 500 genotyped donors of the cohort, with around 19% of those sequences being non-productive. Rather than drawing on any new phenotypic data, the later analysis identified candidate immune exposures from TCR beta sequences and the way those sequences occurred across donors. To predict cytomegalovirus infection status, the study combined high-throughput TCR immunosequencing, statistical association of individual TCRs with disease status, and machine learning. An earlier analysis of 587 of the donors used high-throughput TCR beta sequencing to judge whether each TCR beta V gene segment behaved as functional or pseudogenic. Both class I and class II loci were covered by HLA typing, at four-digit resolution. The study used immunosequencing to profile the T cell repertoires of 666 subjects and linked those repertoires to cytomegalovirus serostatus. In a later analysis, previously published TCR beta repertoires from more than 500 donors were re-analyzed and high-resolution HLA genotyping was added so that TCR occurrence patterns could be studied. Typing coverage differed by locus: A, B, C, DRB1 and DQB1 were typed in about 620-630 donors, DQA1 in 522, DPA1 in some 570, and DPB1 in around 440. About 300 gigabases of sequencing data and tens of millions of unique TCR sequences were included in an early release covering over 600 HLA-typed donors. Along with the approximately 650-subject first cohort, a separate validation cohort of approximately 110 different subjects was used. Of the roughly 400 genotyped donors, 80% to 90% were placed in the genetic ancestry cluster associated with self-reported Caucasian donors. Because of strong linkage in the cohort, five DR-DQ haplotypes were treated as single units for association and clustering.

V sheds 6 bases and J sheds 1 base, leaving 6 bases between their ends. CDR1 and CDR2 are read off the germline V gene (reference sequence) as DFQATT and SNEGSKA. Inclusive of the bounding cysteine and phenylalanine, the CDR3 is 11 residues long. Just CDR3 DNA is preserved here, 33 bases in frame from base 1. The library was made by the immunoSEQ multiplex PCR assay. A mixture of 60 forward primers for TCR Vbeta segments and 13 reverse primers for TCR Jbeta segments was used in the multiplex PCR. The CDR3 region of rearranged TCR beta genes was amplified from genomic DNA with a multiplex PCR assay. Amplified TCR beta libraries were sequenced as 87-base-pair reads on the Illumina HiSeq System. In the source study's methods: Across the 700 or so repertoires, a later analysis counted approximately 75 million unique TCR beta chains, roughly 11 million of which were shared by at least two donors. To remove PCR and sequencing errors, raw reads were error-corrected and collapsed into unique sequences using a nearest-neighbor algorithm that merged closely related sequences. To assign V, D and J gene segments, CDR3 sequences were aligned to IMGT reference sequences. Each retained sequence needed at least a six-nucleotide match to both a V gene segment and a J gene segment. A rearrangement was called productive if the CDR3 had no stop codons and remained in frame with V and J, and every other rearrangement was called non-productive. Following IMGT convention, CDR3 was defined as the stretch from the second conserved V-encoded cysteine to the conserved J-encoded phenylalanine. The earlier analysis of approximately 500 of the donors excluded sequences that lacked an unambiguous match to a single V gene segment. An earlier analysis of 500 to 600 of the donors classified V segments as functional when productive rearrangements were above 56.7% and as segregating when the standard deviation between donors was above 5%. To diagnose cytomegalovirus status from the catalog of TCR beta chain sequences, a statistical classification framework was built. A later analysis assigned V and J genes by comparing TCR nucleotide sequences with IMGT/GENE-DB human TR gene sequences. The TCRdist pipeline was used in a later analysis to assign CDR3 sequences and most-parsimonious VDJ recombination scenarios. In a later analysis, each TCR beta chain was defined by its CDR3 amino acid sequence together with its V-gene family, and reads lacking a unique V-gene family were excluded. To address suspected cross-contamination and a sequencing artifact, a later analysis removed around 590 highly shared, low-generation-probability nucleotide sequences. A later analysis calculated a clonal expansion index for each public chain from normalized within-repertoire ranks of inferred template counts. Generation probabilities in a later analysis came from a VDJ recombination model fitted to out-of-frame rearrangements, and those results were checked against IGoR. In a later analysis, TCR-TCR, TCR-HLA and TCR-CMV co-occurrence was scored with hypergeometric tests, and a repertoire-size bias correction was applied to TCR pairs. A later analysis estimated false discovery rates by permuting HLA or CMV assignments 20 times. In a later analysis, co-occurring TCRs were grouped using DBSCAN, with TCRdist sequence similarity added in when clustering inside HLA-allele-positive subsets. Co-occurrence clustering excluded repertoires with fewer than 30,000 or more than 120,000 public chains, plus five with anomalous nucleotide sharing. TCRdb took over this immuneACCESS table, retaining in-frame rearrangements with V and J assigned. Such tables are incomplete; in checked studies, under half of the missing clones stem from an unresolved V gene, and the remainder is unexplained. V, J and clone size were drawn from that table, and D and trimming were deduced from the DNA. Here the sample has 150,000 or so clones; around 80% occur a single time. In total, the top ten clones hold under 5% of the sample.

What the authors observed across the whole study: Across donors, most TCR sequences were observed very rarely, whereas some public TCRs were present in many individuals. Because counts were too low, around 17 rarely observed V segments, including chromosome 9 orphons, were left out of the earlier analysis of 500 to 650 of the donors. A few of the identified cytomegalovirus-associated TCR beta chains were confirmed in vitro to be specific for cytomegalovirus antigens. CMV serostatus was the only immune exposure information available for the cohort. Because HLA typing was unavailable for some donors at each locus, only the typed subset was used in association tests. The sequencing pipeline was judged likely to have produced a cluster of highly shared sequence variants as a technical artifact. In an earlier analysis of around 600 of the donors, most TCR beta V segments were observed in productive rearrangements about 87% or about 30% of the time, broadly matching IMGT annotations. When HLA alleles, especially DR and DQ, strongly co-occurred, TCR associations were difficult to assign to individual alleles. Only TCR beta chains were sequenced in this cohort, and the absence of alpha or paired-chain data limited detectable features. Roughly uniform sequencing depth across donors was assumed in presence/absence analyses, although this assumption may not hold. It was suggested by the authors that the approach could potentially be generalized to other disease states and immunological phenotypes. A further reported finding was that TCR beta sequences accurately predicted the HLA-A and HLA-B alleles for most subjects in the first cohort. A later analysis associated about 17,000 TCR beta sequences with specific HLA alleles at a false discovery rate of 0.05. Compared with equally common non-associated chains, HLA-associated TCR beta chains in a later analysis were more clonally expanded and had lower generation probabilities. In a later genetic analysis, a missense DCLRE1C variant was associated with V-gene and J-gene trimming of TCR beta chains, and the association was replicated in an independent cohort. Because the 87-base-pair reads could not distinguish some IMGT-functional V segments, including TRBV6-2 and TRBV6-3, those segments were excluded. Linkage disequilibrium might explain the correlated functional status among segregating V segments, but an unknown experimental factor could not be ruled out. A later genetic analysis reported fewer N-insertions in productive TCRs among donors in an Asian-associated ancestry cluster than the roughly 650-donor mean. Most CMV-associated TCR beta chains appeared to be HLA-restricted in a later analysis, and the HLA associations seemed to be driven largely by CMV exposure. According to a later analysis, TCR association rates differed among HLA loci, with DRB1 alleles showing the most associated TCRs and HLA-C alleles showing the fewest. The study gave a list of about 160 TCR beta chains associated with cytomegalovirus. The classifier was reported to diagnose cytomegalovirus status with high specificity and sensitivity in both the original cohort and the validation cohort. According to a later analysis, parvovirus B19, influenza, CMV and Epstein-Barr virus appeared linked to several top co-occurrence clusters.

Of note for this clone: Its antigen is currently not known. No qualities accompany the bases; no much larger clone lies one base away.

In total, roughly 670 healthy bone marrow donors made up the cohort. At the time of sampling, every cohort member was nominally healthy, though immune exposures that went unrecorded were likely present. The donor tested CMV seropositive and was one of the 289 seropositive cohort members. Every donor gave a peripheral blood sample, and the peripheral blood mononuclear cells from that sample were used for TCR beta sequencing. The Qiagen DNeasy Blood Extraction Kit was used to extract genomic DNA from the blood cell samples. This receptor chain uses TRBV20-1 and TRBJ2-5, with the D gene not confidently named. Material for sequencing was PBMCs. This clonotype was obtained from a woman aged 50 to 60 in good health and CMV-seropositive. The nucleotide sequence is TGCAGTGCCGAAGCCCAAGAGACCCAGTACTTC. Its translation is CSAEAQETQYF.